Given below is one T cell receptor (beta chain) in context. These data come from a study of CD8 T cells in Susac syndrome. RNA, at roughly 0.45 to 1 ug, was reverse transcribed with random hexamers. The authors amplified TCR beta CDR3 across 54 Vbeta and 13 Jbeta using immunoSEQ multiplex PCR. TCRdb independently ran MiXCR on the immunoSEQ multiplex PCR reads; one entry per CDR3 protein. Of about 120,000 distinct CDR3 sequences in the sample, 94% are singletons; the top ten hold 0.095% to 0.1%. The sequenced sample consisted of CD4+ T cells from PBMCs. This receptor was identified in a human donor in good health.

Here the CDR3 reads CASSLFREETQYF. DNA for the CDR3: TGTGCCAGCAGCTTGTTTAGAGAAGAGACCCAGTACTTC. The rearrangement links TRBV5-4 to TRBJ2-5; no firm D call. Germline CDR1 and CDR2: SGHNT and YYREEE (reference sequence). This CDR3 region has 13 residues. The V end lost 1 base, the J end lost 3 bases, and 7 bases lay between the germline ends.